This T cell receptor (beta chain) was identified in a study of breast tumors, draining lymph nodes, adjacent tissues (TCRdb year 2016). Some background on the complete study: The study compared TCR beta repertoires across tumor, adjacent nontumor tissue and axillary lymph nodes from breast cancer patients. In human breast cancer, the study set out to assess how tumor, surrounding tissue and draining lymph node repertoires relate to one another and whether T cells might be exchanged between them. Paper-wide results and their limitations: Tumor T-cell repertoires showed less diversity than lymph node repertoires and more diversity than nontumor tissue repertoires, and tumor T-cell repertoires showed preferential V and J gene usage. In luminal-like breast cancer, tumor and nontumor tissue repertoires resembled each other significantly more than in basal-like breast cancer. A scenario in which most tumor T cells derive from the lymph node and then expand within tumor tissue was judged to be consistent with the data. The study presented the conclusion that tumor T cells originate in lymph nodes as consistent with a hypothesis, not as something directly demonstrated.

The lymph node samples were taken from the axillary draining lymph nodes of breast cancer patients. This clonotype has a count of ten or more. It has no known antigen specificity. No qualities accompany the bases; no much larger clone lies one base away. V is cut back by 4 bases and J by 6 bases, with 7 bases in the junction unmatched. Reading the germline V gene (reference sequence) gives CDR1 SEHNR and CDR2 FQNEAQ. CDR3 length: 17 amino acids, cysteine to phenylalanine. Only the CDR3 DNA is retained, 51 bases long and in frame from the first base. Sequencing relied on an Illumina HiSeq 2000. Multiplex PCR amplification was used to build the TCR beta chain libraries. High-throughput sequencing was used to analyze the amplified TCR beta chain products. The raw public data were reprocessed by TCRdb itself: fastp quality trimming at Q25, MiXCR clonotype calling, in-frame beta chains only. Each record represents a unique CDR3 protein, reported with the most common genes and DNA among its rows. This sample is represented by 150,000 to 200,000 distinct CDR3 sequences; about 33% of them were singletons. Jointly, the top ten make up roughly 3.8% of the sample.

Sequencing used axillary lymph node tissue. The TCR sequence derives from a female donor with breast cancer. Some clones in this sample may be carry-over from other donors' samples. The receptor chain draws on TRBV7-9 and TRBJ2-2, with 14 bases matching TRBD2. The DNA sequence reads TGTGCCAGCAGCTCGGGACTAGCGGGAGTAAAGTCCGGGGAGCTGTTTTTT. Its protein is CASSSGLAGVKSGELFF.